The 22 T cell receptor beta chains in this list originate from one sample, sequenced in a study of cytomegalovirus exposure and HLA in healthy donors. 60 Vbeta and 13 Jbeta primers were used in PCR. Clones were sequenced by immunoSEQ multiplex PCR, and TCRdb holds only the in-frame ones, with some missing. The sample has around 130,000 clones; 65% to 90% are singletons. The sequencing sample was made of PBMCs. The receptors were gathered from a woman between 40 and 55 years old in good health and CMV-seronegative.

A word on this clone: One end of the junction does not line up with germline, which may come from a read error. The rearrangement joins TRBV5-6 to TRBJ2-7; 8 bases agree with TRBD1. CDR3 length: 14 amino acids. In germline, CDR1 is SGHDT, CDR2 YYEEEE. The CDR3 nucleotides are TGTGCCAGCAGCCTCCGGGACAGGCGCTACAAGCAGTACTTC. The encoded protein is CASSLRDRRYKQYF.

The V call is TRBV4-1, the J call TRBJ2-7; maybe TRBD2 (7 bases). Germline CDR1 and CDR2: MGHRA and YSYEKL. CDR3 length: 15 residues. The V end was cut by 4 bases, the J end by 5 bases, with 18 bases between. This CDR3 reads CASSRSRGARNEQYF. CDR3 in DNA: TGCGCCAGCAGCCGATCACGGGGGGCGAGGAACGAGCAGTACTTC.

The CDR3 protein is CASSMTGNTEAFF. The CDR3 DNA reads as TGTGCCAGTAGTATGACGGGGAACACTGAAGCTTTCTTT. The chain has TRBV19 and TRBJ1-1; D not resolved. Trimming removed 3 bases from V and 1 base from J, with 6 bases in between. Per germline, CDR1 LNHDA and CDR2 SQIVND (reference sequence). The CDR3 has 13 amino acids.

The chain links TRBV29-1 to TRBJ2-5; tentatively, D is TRBD2 (5 bases). Looked up from germline, CDR1 is SQVTM and CDR2 is ANQGSEA. With 4 bases removed from V and 2 bases from J, the gap between germline ends came to 17 bases. This CDR3 is built from 15 residues. The CDR3 loop is CSVGAGPALQETQYF. The CDR3 DNA sequence: TGCAGCGTTGGCGCGGGTCCCGCTCTACAAGAGACCCAGTACTTC.

The chain has TRBV5-6 and TRBJ2-2; 9 bases agree with TRBD1. The trim removed 4 bases at V and 4 bases at J, leaving 5 bases unmatched. From germline, CDR1 is SGHDT and CDR2 YYEEEE. This CDR3 is 15 amino acids long. The CDR3 coding sequence is TGTGCCAGCAGCAGGGACAGGGCCCGCACCGGGGAGCTGTTTTTT. Its translation: CASSRDRARTGELFF.

The CDR3, as DNA: TGTGCCAGCAGGCGACAGGCCCCAAACTATGGCTACACCTTC. Protein product: CASRRQAPNYGYTF. J is TRBJ1-2 and V is TRBV5-6; the D gene is possibly TRBD1 (6 bases). Per germline, CDR1 SGHDT and CDR2 YYEEEE. CDR3 length: 14 amino acids. With 5 bases removed from V and 2 bases from J, the gap between germline ends came to 13 bases.

CDR3 region: CASSSLLVAGGETQYF. CDR3 DNA sequence: TGTGCCAGTAGTAGCCTCCTGGTAGCGGGAGGAGAGACCCAGTACTTC. The genes are TRBV19 and TRBJ2-5; 10 bases match TRBD2. The CDR3 is 16 residues long. Germline V gene data show CDR1 as LNHDA and CDR2 as SQIVND (reference sequence). Trimming took 4 bases from V and 4 from J; bases not matched to a gene: 9.

CDR3 sequence (DNA): TGTGCCAGCAGCGGGATAGGGGGCCTCACAGATACGCAGTATTTT. Protein sequence: CASSGIGGLTDTQYF. The rearrangement joins TRBV5-6 to TRBJ2-3; the match to TRBD1 covers 7 bases. Trimming took 4 bases from V and 2 from J; bases not matched to a gene: 7. The CDR3 has 15 residues. Germline CDR1 is SGHDT and CDR2 is YYEEEE.

J is TRBJ1-1 and V is TRBV30, with D unresolved. V shed 3 bases and J shed 1 base, with 9 bases lying between them. The CDR3 covers 13 residues. Germline CDR1 and CDR2: GTSNPN and SVGIG (reference sequence). CDR3 DNA: TGTGCCTGGAGCCAAAGGAGGAACACTGAAGCTTTCTTT. Its protein is CAWSQRRNTEAFF.

V and J are TRBV6-5 and TRBJ2-7, with TRBD1 matching 9 bases. Germline values: CDR1 MNHEY, CDR2 SVGAGI. Trimming at V came to 4 bases and at J to 4 bases, leaving 2 bases not matched to a gene. The CDR3 is 13 residues long. The CDR3 DNA reads TGTGCCAGCAGTTCCGGACAGGGGTACGAGCAGTACTTC. Amino acid sequence: CASSSGQGYEQYF.

V usage is TRBV23-1 and J usage is TRBJ2-2; perhaps TRBD2 as D (5 bases). TRBV23-1 is identified as an open reading frame with a role that is uncertain. This CDR3 spans 15 amino acids. Trimming stripped 8 bases from V and 1 base from J, with 14 bases between. The CDR3 sequence: CASVPRARNTGELFF. The CDR3 DNA reads as TGCGCCAGCGTACCGAGGGCCAGGAACACCGGGGAGCTGTTTTTT.

The rearrangement uses TRBV6-1 and TRBJ1-2, with a weak D call TRBD1 (6 bases). The V gene lost 5 bases and the J gene lost 1 base, with 8 bases spanning the gap. The CDR3 loop spans 13 amino acids. The germline gives CDR1 MNHNS, CDR2 SASEGT. This CDR3 is CASSWDNNYGYTF. The DNA of the CDR3 is TGTGCCAGCAGTTGGGACAATAACTATGGCTACACCTTC.

This clone was counted only a few times. The V call is TRBV5-6, the J call TRBJ1-1; D is ambiguous. The V gene lost 1 base and the J gene lost 0 bases, with 7 bases spanning the gap. Looked up from germline, CDR1 is SGHDT and CDR2 is YYEEEE. The CDR3 contains 14 residues. In DNA form, the CDR3 reads TGTGCCAGCAGCTTGAAGCAGGTGAACACTGAAGCTTTCTTT. Its protein product is CASSLKQVNTEAFF.

This chain joins TRBV11-2 and TRBJ1-5; D unclear. Trimming pared 0 bases from V and 4 bases from J, leaving 13 bases between. The CDR3 loop spans 16 amino acids. CDR1 and CDR2 from the germline V gene are SGHAT and FQNNGV. The CDR3 DNA is TGTGCCAGCAGCTTAGAGATGGATTCCAGGAATCAGCCCCAGCATTTT. Translation: CASSLEMDSRNQPQHF.

The genes are TRBV18 and TRBJ2-7, with 7 bases identical to TRBD1. The V gene end was trimmed by 4 bases and the J gene end by 5 bases; junction bases not matched to a gene: 8. From germline, CDR1 is KGHSH and CDR2 LQKENI. CDR3 size: 14 residues. The CDR3 loop reads CASSHRQGLDEQYF. The CDR3 DNA is TGTGCCAGCTCACACAGACAGGGTCTCGACGAGCAGTACTTC.

This chain uses TRBV18 with TRBJ1-1; 8 positions match TRBD1. The V and J ends lost 8 bases and 4 bases, in that order; junction bases with no gene match: 9. Germline V lookup: CDR1 KGHSH, CDR2 LQKENI. The CDR3 contains 14 residues. CDR3 protein: CASTQGAVITEAFF. In nucleotides, the CDR3 is TGTGCCAGCACCCAGGGGGCGGTGATCACTGAAGCTTTCTTT. Together with reference TRBV18 and TRBJ1-1, the CDR3 gives the full variable domain: NAGVMQNPRHLVRRRGQEARLRCSPMKGHSHVYWYRQLPEEGLKFMVYLQKENIIDESGMPKERFSAEFPKEGPSILRIQQVVRGDSAAYFCASTQGAVITEAFFGQGTRLTVV.

This sequence joins TRBV18 and TRBJ2-1; the D is unclear. CDR3 length: 16 residues. Germline loops: CDR1 KGHSH, CDR2 LQKENI. Trimming shortened V by 3 bases and J by 0 bases, and 12 bases separated the two germline ends. The CDR3 reads CASSPPGYFSYNEQFF. In DNA, the CDR3 is TGTGCCAGCTCACCTCCCGGGTATTTCTCCTACAATGAGCAGTTCTTC.

V gene TRBV5-1 combines with J gene TRBJ1-1; possible D gene TRBD1, 5 bases. The V end was cut by 4 bases, the J end by 0 bases, with 16 bases between. Germline V lookup: CDR1 SGHRS, CDR2 YFSETQ. The CDR3 is 16 residues long. CDR3 DNA sequence: TGCGCCAGCAGCGAGGCTCAGGGCCTCATGAACACTGAAGCTTTCTTT. The encoded protein is CASSEAQGLMNTEAFF. Looking up the rest from reference TRBV5-1 and TRBJ1-1 gives the full variable domain: KAGVTQTPRYLIKTRGQQVTLSCSPISGHRSVSWYQQTPGQGLQFLFEYFSETQRNKGNFPGRFSGRQFSNSRSEMNVSTLELGDSALYLCASSEAQGLMNTEAFFGQGTRLTVV.

The chain links TRBV6-1 to TRBJ2-7, with 11 bases fitting TRBD2. Germline V gene sequence: CDR1 MNHNS, CDR2 SASEGT. The trim removed 7 bases at V and 1 base at J, leaving 3 bases unmatched. The CDR3 is made up of 14 amino acids. As DNA, the CDR3 is TGTGCCAGCACCGGGACTAGCGGATCCTACGAGCAGTACTTC. It is translated as CASTGTSGSYEQYF.

In nucleotides, the CDR3 is TGTGCCAGCAGCCCTGGGGACAGGGTGGAAACCGGGGAGCTGTTTTTT. Translated: CASSPGDRVETGELFF. The chain links TRBV11-2 to TRBJ2-2, with TRBD1 matching over 9 bases. This CDR3 region has 16 residues. The V gene end was trimmed by 5 bases and the J gene end by 5 bases; junction bases not matched to a gene: 9. From germline, CDR1 is SGHAT and CDR2 FQNNGV.

The chain is built from TRBV6-6 and TRBJ1-3, with 7 bases lining up with TRBD1. This CDR3 has 13 amino acids. Losses at the gene ends were 7 bases for V and 4 bases for J; bases not matched to a gene: 4. Per germline, CDR1 MNHNY and CDR2 SVGAGI (reference sequence). CDR3 coding DNA: TGTGCCAGCAAAACAGGGGAGGGAAACACCATATATTTT. Its protein product is CASKTGEGNTIYF.

The V call is TRBV7-9, the J call TRBJ2-1; TRBD1 matches 9 bases. The germline V gene encodes CDR1 SEHNR and CDR2 FQNEAQ (reference sequence). This CDR3 contains 15 residues. The V and J ends lost 5 bases and 6 bases, in that order; junction bases with no gene match: 8. CDR3 amino acids: CASSPWTGEGNEQFF. CDR3 nucleotides: TGTGCCAGCAGCCCTTGGACAGGGGAGGGCAATGAGCAGTTCTTC.